The 14 T cell receptor beta chains given below trace back to one sample, sequenced in a study of Graves' ophthalmopathy and Graves' hyperthyroidism. As the template, RNA transcripts were used to amplify TCR beta CDR3 regions. RT-PCR in the first round used HTBI primers; a second-round multiplex PCR followed. TCRdb used MiXCR to reprocess the multiplex PCR reads, holding one entry per CDR3 protein. The sample yields 150,000 or so distinct CDR3 sequences, roughly two fifths seen once. The sequencing sample was made of peripheral blood. The receptors stem from a woman aged 40 to 49 with Graves' ophthalmopathy.

This clonotype was counted ten times or more. This chain uses TRBV25-1 with TRBJ1-1; tentative D call: TRBD1 (5 bases). Between the trimmed V and J ends, which lost 7 bases and 5 bases, there was a span of 8 bases. This CDR3 spans 11 amino acids. From germline, CDR1 is MGHDK and CDR2 SYGVNS. CDR3 sequence (DNA): TGTGCCAGCACCACAGGTACTGAAGCTTTCTTT. This translates into CASTTGTEAFF.

The table lists this clonotype with many counts. J is TRBJ1-2 and V is TRBV12-3 or TRBV12-4; D gene unclear. This CDR3 comprises 14 residues. V was clipped by 6 bases and J by 5 bases, with 16 bases between them. The CDR3 protein is CASRSNRGSYGYTF. DNA of the CDR3: TGTGCCAGCAGATCTAACCGTGGGTCGTATGGCTACACCTTC.

The chain joins TRBV12-3 or TRBV12-4 to TRBJ2-5, with D unresolved. V was clipped by 3 bases and J by 5 bases, with 19 bases between them. This CDR3 has 16 amino acids. The chain's CDR3 is CASSFDSGWAQETQYF. The CDR3 DNA sequence: TGTGCCAGCAGTTTTGATAGTGGTTGGGCGCAGGAGACCCAGTACTTC.

V and J are TRBV28 and TRBJ2-7, with 10 positions matching TRBD1. The J segment lost 3 bases and the V segment lost 6 bases, leaving 5 bases of the junction unmatched. The CDR3 length is 14 residues. In germline, CDR1 is MDHEN, CDR2 SYDVKM. The CDR3 nucleotides read TGTGCCAGCAGGCCCGGACAGGGGGGCTACGAGCAGTACTTC. Its translation: CASRPGQGGYEQYF.

This clonotype was seen many times. V is TRBV5-6 and J is TRBJ1-2; maybe TRBD1 (5 bases). CDR1 SGHDT and CDR2 YYEEEE come from the germline V gene. CDR3 size: 13 residues. The V end lost 6 bases, the J end lost 8 bases, and 17 bases lay between the germline ends. CDR3: CASTQTGTGGYTF. The CDR3 bases are TGTGCCAGCACCCAGACGGGGACGGGCGGCTACACCTTC.

This clonotype was seen ten or more times. The rearrangement links TRBV3-1 to TRBJ1-1; 10 nucleotides agree with TRBD1. Trimming removed 6 bases from V and 11 bases from J; junction bases left unmatched: 15. This CDR3 spans 15 amino acids. Looked up from germline, CDR1 is LGHDT and CDR2 is YNNKEL (reference sequence). The chain's CDR3 is CASRSTGQGIPNAFF. The DNA of the CDR3 is TGTGCCAGCAGGTCGACGGGACAGGGGATTCCGAACGCTTTCTTT. Supplemented by reference TRBV3-1 and TRBJ1-1, the full variable domain reads DTAVSQTPKYLVTQMGNDKSIKCEQNLGHDTMYWYKQDSKKFLKIMFSYNNKELIINETVPNRFSPKSPDKAHLNLHINSLELGDSAVYFCASRSTGQGIPNAFFGQGTRLTVV.

This clonotype was observed at least ten times. The chain has TRBV29-1 and TRBJ1-2, with 8 bases lining up with TRBD1. J gave up 3 bases and V 2 bases, and 5 bases lay outside the gene matches. In germline, CDR1 is SQVTM, CDR2 ANQGSEA. CDR3 length: 14 residues. CDR3 in amino acids: CSVEWWTGYYGYTF. Written as DNA, the CDR3 is TGCAGCGTTGAATGGTGGACAGGGTACTATGGCTACACCTTC.

This clonotype was observed many times. The rearrangement joins TRBV28 to TRBJ1-2, with D tentatively TRBD1 (5 bases). Trimming took 5 bases from V and 8 from J, leaving 21 bases between them. The germline CDR1 and CDR2 sequences are MDHEN and SYDVKM. The CDR3 extends over 15 amino acids. CDR3 in DNA: TGTGCCAGCAGTAATGAGGGGACTCTCTTCGAGGGCTACACCTTC. Encoded protein: CASSNEGTLFEGYTF.

This clonotype was seen repeatedly, ten times or more. The CDR3 loop reads CASSLGRSRAVSYEQYF. CDR3 coding DNA: TGTGCCAGCAGCTTAGGAAGAAGTCGGGCTGTCTCCTACGAGCAGTACTTC. V usage is TRBV7-2 and J usage is TRBJ2-7; no reliable D call. Per the germline V gene, CDR1 is SGHTA and CDR2 is FQGNSA. The CDR3 loop spans 17 amino acids. V was clipped by 1 base and J by 0 bases, with 16 bases between them.

The CDR3 region has the DNA TGTGCCAGCCGTCCTTTAGGGAGGCCCCTTGCCGAGCCCCAGCATTTT. Its protein product is CASRPLGRPLAEPQHF. The rearrangement joins TRBV19 to TRBJ1-5; no reliable D call. CDR1 is LNHDA and CDR2 is SQIVND in the germline V gene (reference sequence). V was clipped by 9 bases and J by 8 bases, with 26 bases between them. The CDR3 runs 16 residues.

This clonotype was seen once. Written as DNA, the CDR3 is TGTGCCAGCAGTTACTCCATACTAGCGTCTTCCTACGAGCAGTACTTC. This translates into CASSYSILASSYEQYF. This chain joins TRBV6-2 or TRBV6-3 and TRBJ2-7, with 7 nucleotides matching TRBD2. After removal of 0 bases from V and 1 base from J, the junction contained 6 bases not matched to a gene. Per germline, CDR1 MNHEY and CDR2 SVGEGT. The CDR3 is 16 amino acids.

This clonotype was counted ten times or more. J is TRBJ2-5 and V is TRBV11-2; D gene uncertain. The CDR3 totals 14 residues. V was clipped by 5 bases and J by 1 base, with 11 bases between them. Per the germline V gene, CDR1 is SGHAT and CDR2 is FQNNGV. CDR3 protein: CASSPYLSQETQYF. CDR3 in DNA: TGTGCCAGCAGCCCCTACCTCAGCCAAGAGACCCAGTACTTC.

This clonotype was seen at least ten times. J is TRBJ1-1 and V is TRBV2; a weak D match, TRBD1 (5 bases). The CDR3 covers 13 residues. Per germline, CDR1 SNHLY and CDR2 FYNNEI. V was shortened by 3 bases and J by 3 bases, with 8 bases between the two germline ends. The DNA for the CDR3 is TGTGCCAGCAGTGACAGGGAGGACACTGAAGCTTTCTTT. The encoded protein is CASSDREDTEAFF.

This clonotype was observed at least ten times. The rearrangement joins TRBV20-1 to TRBJ1-1; D possibly corresponds to TRBD1 (6 bases). Germline V lookup: CDR1 DFQATT, CDR2 SNEGSKA (reference sequence). CDR3 length equals 11 residues. V was pared by 2 bases and J by 7 bases, with 8 bases between. CDR3 coding DNA: TGCAGTGCTAGACAGGGGCTTGAAGCTTTCTTT. This translates into CSARQGLEAFF.